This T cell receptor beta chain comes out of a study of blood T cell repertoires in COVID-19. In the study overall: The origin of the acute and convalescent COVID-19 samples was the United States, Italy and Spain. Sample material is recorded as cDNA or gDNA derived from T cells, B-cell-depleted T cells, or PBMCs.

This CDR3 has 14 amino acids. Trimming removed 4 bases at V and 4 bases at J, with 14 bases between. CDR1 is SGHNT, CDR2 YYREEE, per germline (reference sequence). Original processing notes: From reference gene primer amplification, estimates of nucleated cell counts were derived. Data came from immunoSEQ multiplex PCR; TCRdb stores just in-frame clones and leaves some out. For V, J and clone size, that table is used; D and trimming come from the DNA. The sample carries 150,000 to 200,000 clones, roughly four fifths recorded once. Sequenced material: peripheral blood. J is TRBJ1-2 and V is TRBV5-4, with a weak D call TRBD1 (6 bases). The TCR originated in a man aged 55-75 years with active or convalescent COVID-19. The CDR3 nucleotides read TGTGCCAGCAGCGATTCCGGGACACGCTATGGCTACACCTTC. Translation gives CASSDSGTRYGYTF.